The clone carrying this T cell receptor (beta chain) was seen a few times. The data are from a study of OX40 agonist ivuxolimab in advanced cancers. TCRdb's copy holds only in-frame clones and misses some; the assay was immunoSEQ multiplex PCR. The profile covers roughly 23,000 clones, with 75% to 85% appearing a single time and over 15% taken by the ten largest. The CDR3 totals 16 residues. Germline lookup yields CDR1 MNHNY and CDR2 SVGAGI (reference sequence). Between the trimmed V and J ends, which lost 7 bases and 2 bases, there was a span of 18 bases. This chain uses TRBV6-6 with TRBJ1-5, with D unresolved. The input for sequencing was CD4+ or CD8+ T cells sorted from blood, taken in a trial of the OX40 agonist ivuxolimab. The receptor's source is an adult with an advanced solid tumor such as melanoma, head and neck, liver or kidney cancer. This chain's CDR3 is CASTTGKVFRNQPQHF. The CDR3 DNA reads TGTGCCAGCACCACCGGGAAAGTTTTCCGCAATCAGCCCCAGCATTTT.